These T cell receptor beta chains were read from a single sample in a study of identifying expanded T cells in peripheral blood. Using immunoSEQ multiplex PCR, the repertoire was profiled, and TCRdb retains in-frame clones only, with some absent. The table records about 130,000 clones, about 88% of them present only once. The sequenced sample consisted of blood. The receptor source for this set is a person between 18 and 70 years old in good health. The CDR3 runs from the conserved cysteine through the conserved F or W. D genes are given only for firm matches. Not all rows give a size; the values are once, few, many and, for expanded clones, a class.

TRBV11-2,.,.,TRBJ2-3,CASSVGGAPGTDTQYF,TGTGCCAGCAGCGTGGGGGGCGCCCCTGGCACAGATACGCAGTATTTT
TRBV10-3,few,TRBD1,TRBJ1-2,CAISEAGTGGLGGYTF,TGTGCCATCAGTGAGGCCGGGACAGGGGGCCTTGGTGGCTACACCTTC
TRBV25-1,few,.,TRBJ1-1,CASSERGKGTEAFF,TGTGCCAGCAGTGAAAGAGGGAAGGGCACTGAAGCTTTCTTT
TRBV5-4,once,.,TRBJ2-5,CASSLGEETQYF,TGTGCCAGCAGCTTGGGGGAAGAGACCCAGTACTTC
TRBV20-1,.,.,TRBJ2-7,CSARSAYEQYF,TGCAGTGCTAGGTCGGCCTACGAGCAGTACTTC
TRBV6-1,.,.,TRBJ1-5,CASSGGEAGNQPQHF,TGTGCCAGCAGTGGGGGGGAGGCAGGCAATCAGCCCCAGCATTTT
TRBV5-4,once,.,TRBJ2-4,CASSMKAPQGKNIQYF,TGTGCCAGCAGCATGAAGGCCCCACAGGGCAAAAACATTCAGTACTTC
TRBV19,.,.,TRBJ1-1,CASSRVNTEAFF,TGTGCCAGTTCCAGGGTGAACACTGAAGCTTTCTTT
TRBV9,.,TRBD2,TRBJ2-7,CASSVELAGIYEQYF,TGTGCCAGCAGCGTAGAACTAGCGGGAATCTACGAGCAGTACTTC
TRBV6-5,once,TRBD1,TRBJ2-3,CASRNPGQTTDTQYF,TGTGCCAGCAGGAACCCGGGACAGACCACAGATACGCAGTATTTT
TRBV7-2,.,TRBD2,TRBJ2-7,CASSLPSGIVREQYF,TGTGCCAGCAGCTTACCTAGCGGGATTGTGAGAGAGCAGTACTTC